This TCR beta chain was identified in a study of shared clonotypes between healthy human individuals. Whole-study results and caveats: Across a handful of donors, naive CD4 shared roughly 5%, naive CD8 around 3.8%, memory CD4 roughly 2.5%, memory CD8 roughly 0.37%. Non-shared clonotypes displayed generation probabilities falling below those of clonotypes present in all four donors.

About this clone: Its antigen is not known.

The CDR3 has 13 amino acids. Germline V lookup: CDR1 MGHDK, CDR2 SYGVNS. V was clipped by 5 bases and J by 7 bases; unmatched bases: 1. Every immunoSEQ plate was one replicate of a subset's evenly spread DNA. Sequencing used immunoSEQ multiplex PCR; TCRdb keeps in-frame clones, though not all of them. The table has some 2,000,000 clones, less than 95% seen once. Selected positively for CCR7 and CD45RO-negative, naive CD8 cells excluded terminally differentiated effector memory CD45RA+ cells. This receptor was obtained from a man between 18 and 35 years old in good health. What was sequenced was naive CD8+ T cells sorted from blood. This sequence joins TRBV25-1 and TRBJ2-1; 11 bases map to TRBD2. The CDR3, as DNA: TGTGCCAGCAGTCGGACTAGCGGGAATGAGCAGTTCTTC. Amino acids: CASSRTSGNEQFF.